The 23 T cell receptor beta chains listed next were all sequenced from one sample in a study of T-cell reconstitution after alpha-beta-depleted transplantation in children. Molecular barcoding with unique molecular identifiers was used for the TCRbeta library. Each CDR3 protein is one row after TCRdb ran MiXCR on the PCR reads. The sample yields about 250,000 distinct CDR3 sequences, about 24% seen once. The sequencing here drew on PBMCs, mostly from graft donor cells, taken 360 days after TCRalphabeta/CD19-depleted stem cell transplant. These receptors were collected from a female patient between 2 and 15 years old who had a stem cell transplant for congenital amegakaryocytic thrombocytopenia, so the T cells may come from the graft donor.

This clonotype came up many times. The CDR3 DNA reads as TGTGCCAGCAGTAAGGGGACTGAAGCTTTCTTT. Its translation is CASSKGTEAFF. J is TRBJ1-1 and V is TRBV21-1. TRBV21-1 is noted as a pseudogene. The CDR3 totals 11 residues.

V and J are TRBV6-1 and TRBJ2-5; tentatively, D is TRBD2 (5 bases). The CDR3 has 14 amino acids. CDR1 is MNHNS and CDR2 is SASEGT in the germline V gene. With 5 bases removed from V and 2 bases from J, the gap between germline ends came to 12 bases. The CDR3 region is CASSRDYLQETQYF. Written as DNA, the CDR3 is TGTGCCAGCAGTCGCGACTACCTACAAGAGACCCAGTACTTC.

The chain combines TRBV10-3 with TRBJ2-7; a possible D gene is TRBD1 (5 bases). Trimming pared 0 bases from V and 2 bases from J, leaving 17 bases between. In germline, CDR1 is ENHRY, CDR2 SYGVKD. There are 17 residues in the CDR3. The CDR3 coding sequence is TGTGCCATCAGTGAGTCCGACAGAGTTCGAACCCCCTACGAGCAGTACTTC. Amino acid sequence: CAISESDRVRTPYEQYF.

This clonotype was seen a handful of times. This chain links TRBV6-4 with TRBJ1-2; D unresolved. CDR1 is MRHNA, CDR2 SNTAGT, per germline. The CDR3 covers 13 residues. Trimming took off 4 bases at V and 5 bases at J, with 11 bases between the two ends. The CDR3 sequence is CASSAEVGYGYTF. CDR3 DNA sequence: TGTGCCAGCAGTGCAGAGGTCGGGTATGGCTACACCTTC.

This clonotype was picked up a small number of times. This chain uses TRBV19 with TRBJ1-2; D call uncertain. The germline CDR1 and CDR2 sequences are LNHDA and SQIVND (reference sequence). V was clipped by 7 bases and J by 0 bases, with 12 bases between them. The CDR3 has 14 residues. DNA of the CDR3: TGTGCCAGTACGGTAGGCGTGACTAACTATGGCTACACCTTC. Protein product: CASTVGVTNYGYTF. The entire variable domain, with the rest obtained from reference TRBV19 and TRBJ1-2, is as follows: DGGITQSPKYLFRKEGQNVTLSCEQNLNHDAMYWYRQDPGQGLRLIYYSQIVNDFQKGDIAEGYSVSREKKESFPLTVTSAQKNPTAFYLCASTVGVTNYGYTFGSGTRLTVV.

This clonotype was counted only a few times. The chain joins TRBV7-9 to TRBJ2-5; 9 nucleotides line up with TRBD2. V shed 11 bases, J shed 5 bases, and the junction held 9 bases outside the gene matches. Germline CDR1 is SEHNR and CDR2 is FQNEAQ (reference sequence). The CDR3 spans 13 residues. Here the CDR3 DNA reads TGTGCCGTCGACCCCAGCGGGAGGGAGACCCAGTACTTC. Protein: CAVDPSGRETQYF.

DNA of the CDR3: TGTGCCAGCACCGTAGGACAATGGAACACTGAAGCTTTCTTT. It specifies CASTVGQWNTEAFF. The chain recombines TRBV6-1 with TRBJ1-1, with a tentative D call TRBD1 (5 bases). The CDR3 covers 14 residues. Per germline, CDR1 MNHNS and CDR2 SASEGT. Trimming left V 7 bases short and J 1 base short, with 13 bases between.

The chain is built from TRBV3-1 and TRBJ1-1; D gene unclear. Germline V gene sequence: CDR1 LGHDT, CDR2 YNNKEL (reference sequence). The CDR3 extends over 16 amino acids. V was clipped by 0 bases and J by 4 bases, with 15 bases between them. The CDR3 loop reads CASSQESGNTGTEAFF. The CDR3 nucleotides read TGTGCCAGCAGCCAAGAGAGTGGGAATACGGGCACTGAAGCTTTCTTT. Full variable domain (missing parts from reference TRBV3-1 and TRBJ1-1): DTAVSQTPKYLVTQMGNDKSIKCEQNLGHDTMYWYKQDSKKFLKIMFSYNNKELIINETVPNRFSPKSPDKAHLNLHINSLELGDSAVYFCASSQESGNTGTEAFFGQGTRLTVV.

V is TRBV20-1 and J is TRBJ1-2; 9 bases agree with TRBD1. This CDR3 has 15 residues. V was pared by 3 bases and J by 0 bases, with 5 bases of the junction left unmatched. Germline V gives CDR1 DFQATT, CDR2 SNEGSKA (reference sequence). CDR3 sequence reads: CSARARDRANYGYTF. CDR3 DNA sequence: TGCAGTGCTAGGGCCCGGGACAGGGCTAACTATGGCTACACCTTC.

This clonotype was found a few times. The chain is built from TRBV4-2 and TRBJ2-1, with no clear D. Germline CDR1 and CDR2: LGHNA and YNFKEQ. The V and J ends lost 6 bases and 7 bases respectively, with 16 bases between them. CDR3 size: 14 residues. The CDR3 DNA reads TGTGCCAGCAGATCTTCAAGAAAAGGGAATGAGCAGTTCTTC. Its protein product is CASRSSRKGNEQFF.

This clonotype has only a few counts. The chain links TRBV24-1 to TRBJ1-2; D is unclear. The CDR3 consists of 15 residues. Deletions cut 4 bases from V and 4 bases from J, with 15 bases between. The germline gives CDR1 KGHDR, CDR2 SFDVKD. In DNA, the CDR3 is TGTGCCACCAGTGACGGGCTCGGCGGACCCTATGGCTACACCTTC. Protein product: CATSDGLGGPYGYTF.

This clonotype has ten or more counts. The rearrangement uses TRBV20-1 and TRBJ2-7; 10 bases align to TRBD1. This CDR3 is built from 14 residues. The J segment lost 5 bases and the V segment lost 3 bases, leaving 7 bases of the junction unmatched. Germline V gives CDR1 DFQATT, CDR2 SNEGSKA (reference sequence). CDR3 sequence reads: CSASGDRGLHEQYF. The DNA for the CDR3 is TGCAGTGCTAGTGGGGACAGGGGTCTCCACGAGCAGTACTTC.

This clonotype was counted between two and nine times. V and J are TRBV27 and TRBJ2-1, with D uncertain. Germline lookup yields CDR1 MNHEY and CDR2 SMNVEV (reference sequence). Trimming pared 3 bases from V and 8 bases from J, leaving 5 bases between. The CDR3 sequence is 11 residues long. CDR3 nucleotides: TGTGCCAGCAGTTTCGCATATGAGCAGTTCTTC. It encodes CASSFAYEQFF.

This clonotype was detected only a few times. The chain combines TRBV4-2 with TRBJ2-7, with 9 bases that match TRBD2. CDR3 size: 15 residues. Trimming at V came to 1 base and at J to 4 bases, leaving 5 bases not matched to a gene. Germline values: CDR1 LGHNA, CDR2 YNFKEQ. This chain's CDR3 is CASSQVIAGAYEQYF. CDR3 nucleotide sequence: TGTGCCAGCAGCCAAGTGATAGCGGGGGCTTACGAGCAGTACTTC.

This clonotype was seen more than once but under ten times. CDR3: CSASPLAGGTDTQYF. Written as DNA, the CDR3 is TGCAGTGCTAGCCCACTAGCGGGGGGCACAGATACGCAGTATTTT. This chain links TRBV20-1 with TRBJ2-3, with 11 bases that match TRBD2. The CDR3 contains 15 residues. Germline V gives CDR1 DFQATT, CDR2 SNEGSKA (reference sequence). V lost 3 bases and J lost 1; bases outside the gene matches: 3.

The V gene is TRBV4-3, the J gene TRBJ2-1, with 14 bases identical to TRBD2. The V gene end was trimmed by 0 bases and the J gene end by 8 bases; junction bases not matched to a gene: 6. Germline CDR1 reads LGHNA; CDR2 reads YSLEER. The CDR3 runs 17 residues. CDR3 sequence reads: CASSQDWRGLAGDEQFF. The CDR3 bases are TGCGCCAGCAGCCAAGATTGGAGGGGACTAGCGGGAGATGAGCAGTTCTTC.

This clonotype has only a few counts. This chain connects TRBV6-5 to TRBJ1-1; D is ambiguous. Germline CDR1 MNHEY, CDR2 SVGAGI. Trimming took off 6 bases at V and 8 bases at J, with 19 bases between the two ends. CDR3 length: 14 amino acids. The CDR3 DNA reads TGTGCCAGCAGCTCATCTTGGGAACGGCTGGAAGCTTTCTTT. It yields the protein CASSSSWERLEAFF.

This sequence joins TRBV3-1 and TRBJ2-5, with TRBD2 identical over 10 bases. This CDR3 comprises 22 residues. The trim removed 3 bases at V and 2 bases at J, leaving 24 bases unmatched. The V gene's germline CDR1 is LGHDT and CDR2 YNNKEL (reference sequence). The CDR3 here is CASSHEEWTILRLAGAQETQYF. The DNA for the CDR3 is TGTGCCAGCAGCCACGAGGAGTGGACAATCCTCAGACTAGCGGGTGCACAAGAGACCCAGTACTTC.

The rearrangement links TRBV20-1 to TRBJ1-1, with D unresolved. The CDR3 consists of 14 residues. Germline V lookup: CDR1 DFQATT, CDR2 SNEGSKA (reference sequence). Trimming removed 1 base at V and 7 bases at J, with 16 bases between. CDR3 loop: CSARAPGRGHEAFF. CDR3 DNA sequence: TGCAGTGCTAGAGCCCCGGGGAGAGGGCATGAAGCTTTCTTT.

This clonotype was found many times. CDR3 in amino acids: CASSPRTGNTEAFF. The CDR3 nucleotides are TGTGCCAGCAGCCCACGGACAGGTAACACTGAAGCTTTCTTT. The rearrangement links TRBV3-1 to TRBJ1-1; TRBD1 matches 7 bases. This CDR3 has 14 residues. V dropped 4 bases and J dropped 2; count of bases not matched to a gene: 4. Germline-derived CDR1 and CDR2 are LGHDT and YNNKEL (reference sequence).

V and J are TRBV14 and TRBJ2-3; no definite D call. Germline V lookup: CDR1 SGHDN, CDR2 FVKESK. The CDR3 totals 15 residues. V was pared by 6 bases and J by 4 bases, with 17 bases between. The CDR3 DNA reads TGTGCCAGCAGAAAAAGCGATGGTTCGTCAGATACGCAGTATTTT. Protein sequence: CASRKSDGSSDTQYF.

This clonotype was detected only a few times. V gene TRBV20-1 combines with J gene TRBJ2-1; D ambiguous. Germline V gives CDR1 DFQATT, CDR2 SNEGSKA (reference sequence). CDR3 length: 15 residues. The V end lost 3 bases, the J end lost 5 bases, and 17 bases lay between the germline ends. The CDR3 loop reads CSASQAEGDHNEQFF. In DNA form, the CDR3 reads TGCAGTGCTAGTCAGGCGGAAGGCGACCACAATGAGCAGTTCTTC.

This clonotype was recorded a few times. The chain carries TRBV7-2 and TRBJ1-4, with D maybe TRBD1 (5 bases). CDR3 length: 16 residues. V was shortened by 2 bases and J by 5 bases, with 15 bases between the two germline ends. Germline V CDR1 and CDR2: SGHTA, FQGNSA. DNA of the CDR3: TGTGCCAGCAGCTTAAATCCGGGGGGAGCGAATGAAAAACTGTTTTTT. Amino acids: CASSLNPGGANEKLFF.